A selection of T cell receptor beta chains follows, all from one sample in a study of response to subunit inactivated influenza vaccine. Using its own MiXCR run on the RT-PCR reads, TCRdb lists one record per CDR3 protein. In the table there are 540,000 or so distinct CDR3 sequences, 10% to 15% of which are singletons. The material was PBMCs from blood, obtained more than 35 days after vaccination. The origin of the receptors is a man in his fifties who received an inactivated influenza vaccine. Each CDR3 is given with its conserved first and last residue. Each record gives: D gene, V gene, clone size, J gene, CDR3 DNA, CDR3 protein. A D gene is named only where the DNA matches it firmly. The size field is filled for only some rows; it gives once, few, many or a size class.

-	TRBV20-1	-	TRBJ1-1	TGCTGTGCTAGAAGGGTGCTACAGAGACTGAACACTGAAGCTTTCTTT	CCARRVLQRLNTEAFF
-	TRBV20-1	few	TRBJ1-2	TGCAGTGCTCGGACGGAAAGCTATGGCTACACCTTC	CSARTESYGYTF
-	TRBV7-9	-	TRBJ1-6	TGTGCCAGCAGCTTAGAATCGGATTCACCCCTCCACTTT	CASSLESDSPLHF
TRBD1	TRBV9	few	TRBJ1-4	TGTGCCAGCAGCCCTCGACAGGGCCCGGGGGAAAAACTGTTTTTT	CASSPRQGPGEKLFF
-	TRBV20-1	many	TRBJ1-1	TGCAGTGCGTCGGGATTGGGAGCTTTCTTT	CSASGLGAFF
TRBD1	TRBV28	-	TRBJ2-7	TGTGCCAGCAGTCTTGGAATCGGGACAGAGAGCTACGAGCAGTACTTC	CASSLGIGTESYEQYF
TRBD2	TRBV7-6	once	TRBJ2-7	TGTGCCAGCAGCTTAGCGGGGGGGGTTGTGGACGAGCAGTACTTC	CASSLAGGVVDEQYF
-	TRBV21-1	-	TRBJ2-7	TGTGCCAGCAGCAAAACGGCGCCTTGTTCTCAAAGAAGGGACTACGAGCAGTACTTC	CASSKTAPCSQRRDYEQYF
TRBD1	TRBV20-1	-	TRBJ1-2	TGCAGTGCTACAAACCGGGACAGGGTGTCCTATGGCTACACCTTC	CSATNRDRVSYGYTF
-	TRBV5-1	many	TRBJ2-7	TGCGCCAGCAGCTCAGGTGGTTCCTACTACGAGCAGTACTTC	CASSSGGSYYEQYF
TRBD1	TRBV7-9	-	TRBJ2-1	TGTGCCAGCACCGTTTCGACAGGGGCCATCTACAATGAGCAGTTCTTC	CASTVSTGAIYNEQFF
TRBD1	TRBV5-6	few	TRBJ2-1	TGTGCCAGCAGCTTGTGGTTACTAAGACAGGGATCATCCGAGCAGTTCTTC	CASSLWLLRQGSSEQFF
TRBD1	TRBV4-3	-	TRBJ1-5	TGCGCCAGCAGCCAGGACAGGGGACCTCAGCCCCAGCATTTT	CASSQDRGPQPQHF
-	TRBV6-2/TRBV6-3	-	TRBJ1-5	TGTGCCAGCAGGCTCAGTAGCAATCAGCCCCAGCATTTT	CASRLSSNQPQHF
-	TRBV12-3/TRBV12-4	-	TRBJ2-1	TGTGCCAGCAGTTTAGTGGGACATTTCAATGAGCAGTTCTTC	CASSLVGHFNEQFF
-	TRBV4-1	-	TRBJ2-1	TGCGCCAGCAGCCAAGGTAGGGGAGCCTACAATGAGCAGTTCTTC	CASSQGRGAYNEQFF
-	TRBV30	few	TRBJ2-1	TGTGCCTGGAGTGCGGTGGGAGGGGGGCAGTTCTTC	CAWSAVGGGQFF
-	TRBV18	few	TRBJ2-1	TGTGCCAGCTCACCCGTTTCCTACAATGAGCAGTTCTTC	CASSPVSYNEQFF
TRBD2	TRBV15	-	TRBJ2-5	TGTGCCACCAGCCCCAGCGGGAGCGACGAGACCCAGTACTTC	CATSPSGSDETQYF
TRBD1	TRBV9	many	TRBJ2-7	TGTGCCAGCAGCGTCGGACAGGGGACCTACGAGCAGTACTTC	CASSVGQGTYEQYF
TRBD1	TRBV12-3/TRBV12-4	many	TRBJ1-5	TGTGCCAGCAGTTCCCGGGACAGGGGTCAGCCCCAGCATTTT	CASSSRDRGQPQHF
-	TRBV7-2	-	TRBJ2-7	TGTGCCATCCAGGACCTGATCCTCTCCTACGAGCAGTACTTC	CAIQDLILSYEQYF
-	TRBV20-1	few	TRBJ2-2	TGCAGTGCTAGCCACGTAGTAGGTGGCTTCGCCGGGGAGCTGTTTTTT	CSASHVVGGFAGELFF
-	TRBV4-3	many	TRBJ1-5	TGCGCCAGCAGCCTATCGACAGTCAATCAGCCCCAGCATTTT	CASSLSTVNQPQHF
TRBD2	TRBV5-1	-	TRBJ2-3	TGCGCCAGCAGCCGAAGCGGGAGTTTCTCAGATACGCAGTATTTT	CASSRSGSFSDTQYF
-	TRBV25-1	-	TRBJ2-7	TGTGCCAGCAGTGAATTCCCCTACGAGCAGTACTTC	CASSEFPYEQYF
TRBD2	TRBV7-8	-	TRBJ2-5	TGTGCCACCCATACGAGGGCTAGCGGGAAAGAGACCCAGTACTTC	CATHTRASGKETQYF
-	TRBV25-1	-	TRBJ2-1	TGTGCCAGCAGTAAAACGGGTGACGGGGATGAGCAGTTCTTC	CASSKTGDGDEQFF
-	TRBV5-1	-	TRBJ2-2	TGCGCCAGCAGCTTGGCGGCCAGATGCTCCGGGGAGCTGTTTTTT	CASSLAARCSGELFF
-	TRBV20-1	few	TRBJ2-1	TGCAGTGCTAGACTACTCAATGAGCAGTTCTTC	CSARLLNEQFF
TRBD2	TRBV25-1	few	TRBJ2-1	TGTGCCAGCAGTGGATCGGCTAGCGGGAGTTTCGGTGAGCAGTTCTTC	CASSGSASGSFGEQFF
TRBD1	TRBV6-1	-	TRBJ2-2	TGTGCCAGCAGTCGGACAGGGTGGGGGACCGGGGAGCTGTTTTTT	CASSRTGWGTGELFF
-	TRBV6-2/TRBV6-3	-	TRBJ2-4	TGTGCCAGCAGCCCCCCACAGGGAACCATTCAGTACTTC	CASSPPQGTIQYF
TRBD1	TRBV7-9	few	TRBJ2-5	TGTGCCAGCAGCTTCGGACAGGGGAAAGGGGAGACCCAGTACTTC	CASSFGQGKGETQYF
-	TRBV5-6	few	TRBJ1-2	TGTGCCAGCAGCGTGTACTTCGACAGCTATGGCTACACCTTC	CASSVYFDSYGYTF
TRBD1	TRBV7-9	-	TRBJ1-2	TGTGCCAGCAGCCCGCCAGGGGGAGTGAGTATTGGCTACACCTTC	CASSPPGGVSIGYTF
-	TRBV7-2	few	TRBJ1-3	TGTGCCAGCAGCTTAGCGGGCCAGGGGATAAACACCATATATTTT	CASSLAGQGINTIYF
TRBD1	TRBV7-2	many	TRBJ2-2	TGTGCCAGCAGGGGACAGAGAAACACCGGGGAGCTGTTTTTT	CASRGQRNTGELFF
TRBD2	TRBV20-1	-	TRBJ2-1	TGCAGTGCTAGAGGTGCTAGCGGGAGAGCGCTTTTGAATGAGCAGTTCTTC	CSARGASGRALLNEQFF
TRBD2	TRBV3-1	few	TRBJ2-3	TGTGCCAGCAGCCAAGATCGATTAGCGGGAACAGATACGCAGTATTTT	CASSQDRLAGTDTQYF
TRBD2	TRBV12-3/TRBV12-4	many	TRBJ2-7	TGTGCCAGCAGCCCGGGGGGGGGAAAGTACTTC	CASSPGGGKYF
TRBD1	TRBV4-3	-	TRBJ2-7	TGCGCCAGCAGCCAATATCGGGACAGGGTATCCGAGCAGTACTTC	CASSQYRDRVSEQYF
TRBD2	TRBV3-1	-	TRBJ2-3	TGTGCCAGCAGCCTAGCTTTTTATGGGGCTAGCGGAAGCACAGATACGCAGTATTTT	CASSLAFYGASGSTDTQYF
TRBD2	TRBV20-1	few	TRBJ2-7	TGCAGTGCTAGAGCTAGCGGGAGGGCGACCTACGAGCAGTACTTC	CSARASGRATYEQYF
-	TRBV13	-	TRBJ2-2	TGTGCCAGCAGCTTAACGCCGATCAACACCGGGGAGCTGTTTTTT	CASSLTPINTGELFF
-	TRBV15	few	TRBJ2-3	TGTGCCACCAGCAGAGATTACAGCTCTAGCACAGATACGCAGTATTTT	CATSRDYSSSTDTQYF
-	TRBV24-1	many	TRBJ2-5	TGTGCCACCAGTGATTTTCTCCAAGAGACCCAGTACTTC	CATSDFLQETQYF
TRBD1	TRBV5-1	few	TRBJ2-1	TGCGCCAGCAGCCAGACCGGGACAGGTTGGTTCTTC	CASSQTGTGWFF
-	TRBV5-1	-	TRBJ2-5	TGCGCCAGCAGCTTGCACCCGGGGCAGGGTGGAGAAGAGACCCAGTACTTC	CASSLHPGQGGEETQYF